This T cell receptor (beta chain) was profiled in a study of shared clonotypes between healthy human individuals. Study at large: Each donor had three CD4 naive, three CD4 memory, two CD8 naive and one CD8 memory plate.

The CD4+ fraction was divided into a CD45RA+ naive subset and a CD45RA-negative memory subset. An assay was performed, and its level was deep. Libraries were prepared by immunoSEQ multiplex PCR; TCRdb keeps only in-frame clonotypes and omits some of them. This sample has approximately 530,000 clones, with 90% to 96% found just once. CDR1 is LNHDA and CDR2 is SQIVND in the germline V gene (reference sequence). V lost 5 bases and J 0 bases, leaving 17 bases between the germline ends. The CDR3 spans 17 residues. The sequencing sample was made of naive CD4+ T cells sorted from blood. Subset here: CD45RA+ positively selected. The rearrangement uses TRBV19 and TRBJ1-3, with TRBD1 as a possible D gene (5 bases). The origin of this receptor is a woman younger than 45 in good health. CDR3 amino acids: CASSLGVGASSGNTIYF. The DNA of the CDR3 is TGTGCCAGTAGTCTGGGCGTCGGGGCGAGCTCTGGAAACACCATATATTTT.